This TCR beta chain was documented in a study of blood T cells in healthy people across ages. Regarding this clonotype: Its antigen remains unknown. The junction departs from germline at one end; a sequencing error may be responsible.

Through a sample-barcoded 5' primer and a J-beta primer mix, a second PCR was run for about 6 to 11 cycles. Tagging of each cDNA molecule was performed by a template-switch adaptor with 12 random nucleotides. Via MiXCR, TCRdb re-called the 5' RACE reads, giving one row per CDR3 protein. The table records approximately 810,000 distinct CDR3 sequences, 29% of them present only once. The CDR3 has 17 residues. The germline gives CDR1 SGHTA, CDR2 FQGNSA. Whole-study results and caveats: Unknown CMV status may confound age-related changes in expanded clones.

V gene TRBV7-2 combines with J gene TRBJ2-3; 8 nucleotides align to TRBD1. The TCR comes from an elderly woman in good health. The sequenced sample was blood. The CDR3 sequence is CASSLWDRHFSTDMQYF. The CDR3 DNA is TGTGCCAGCAGCTTATGGGACAGGCATTTTAGCACAGATATGCAGTATTTT.